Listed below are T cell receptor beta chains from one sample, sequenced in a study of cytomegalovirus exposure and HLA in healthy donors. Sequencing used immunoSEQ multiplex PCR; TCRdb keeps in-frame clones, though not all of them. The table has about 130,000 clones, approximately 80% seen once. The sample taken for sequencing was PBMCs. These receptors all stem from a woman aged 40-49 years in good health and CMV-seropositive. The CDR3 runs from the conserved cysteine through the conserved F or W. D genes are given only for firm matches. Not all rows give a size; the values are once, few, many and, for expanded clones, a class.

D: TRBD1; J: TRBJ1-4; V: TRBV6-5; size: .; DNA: TGTGCCAGCAGTAAGGGACAGGGATTACGGGAAAAACTGTTTTTT; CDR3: CASSKGQGLREKLFF
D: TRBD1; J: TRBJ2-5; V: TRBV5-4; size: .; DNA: TGTGCCAGCGGGGACAGGGGGCGCGTTGAGACCCAGTACTTC; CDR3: CASGDRGRVETQYF
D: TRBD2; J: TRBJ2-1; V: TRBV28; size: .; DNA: TGTGCCAGCACCCCGGGACTAGCCATGAATGAGCAGTTCTTC; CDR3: CASTPGLAMNEQFF
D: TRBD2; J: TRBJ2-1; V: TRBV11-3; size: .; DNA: TGTGCCAGCAGCTTAGGTCCCGGGGGGTCCTCGAGATACAATGAGCAGTTCTTC; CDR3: CASSLGPGGSSRYNEQFF
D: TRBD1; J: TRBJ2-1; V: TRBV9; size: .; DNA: TGTGCCAGCAGCGTGGAGCAGGGGGCCTCCTACAATGAGCAGTTCTTC; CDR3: CASSVEQGASYNEQFF
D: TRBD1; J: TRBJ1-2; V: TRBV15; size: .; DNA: TGTGCCACCAGCAGAGAACAGGGGGCAAACTATGGCTACACCTTC; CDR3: CATSREQGANYGYTF
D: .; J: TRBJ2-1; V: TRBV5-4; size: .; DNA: TGTGCCAGCAGCTTTCCCCGGAGTGAGCAGTTCTTC; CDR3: CASSFPRSEQFF
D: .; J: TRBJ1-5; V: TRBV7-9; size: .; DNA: TGTGCCAGCAGCCCAACAGGGTTTACCCAGCCCCAGCATTTT; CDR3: CASSPTGFTQPQHF
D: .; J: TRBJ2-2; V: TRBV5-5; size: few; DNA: TGTGCCAGCAGCTTGGGACAGAACACCGGGGAGCTGTTTTTT; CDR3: CASSLGQNTGELFF
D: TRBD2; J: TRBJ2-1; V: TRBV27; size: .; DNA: TGTGCCAGCGGGAAGATAGCGGGTTCCTACAATGAGCAGTTCTTC; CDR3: CASGKIAGSYNEQFF
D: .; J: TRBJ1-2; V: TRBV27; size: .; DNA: TGTGCCAGCAGTTTATCAGGGGGAAGCTATGGCTACACCTTC; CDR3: CASSLSGGSYGYTF
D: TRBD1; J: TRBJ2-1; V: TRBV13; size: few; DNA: TGTGCCAGCAGCACTCCGGACAGGGCGCAAGATGAGCAGTTCTTC; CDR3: CASSTPDRAQDEQFF
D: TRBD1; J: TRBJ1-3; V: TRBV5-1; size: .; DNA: TGCGCCAGCAGCTTGGCCCGGACAGGGAAAGGGCAATCTGGAAACACCATATATTTT; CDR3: CASSLARTGKGQSGNTIYF
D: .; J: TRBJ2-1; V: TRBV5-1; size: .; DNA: TGCGCCAGCATGAGGGATCGGGGATACAATGAGCAGTTCTTC; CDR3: CASMRDRGYNEQFF
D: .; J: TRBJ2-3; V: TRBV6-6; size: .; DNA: TGTGCCAGCAGTTACTCGTTGGTGGCCTCTCCGGATACGCAGTATTTT; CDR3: CASSYSLVASPDTQYF
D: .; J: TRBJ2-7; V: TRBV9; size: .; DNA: TGTGCCAGCAGCCTTGAGTGGCAGGGGCACTACGAGCAGTACTTC; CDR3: CASSLEWQGHYEQYF
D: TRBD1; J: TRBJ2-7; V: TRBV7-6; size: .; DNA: TGTGCCAGCAGCTCCCCATATCAGGGGGTGGCGGACTACGAGCAGTACTTC; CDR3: CASSSPYQGVADYEQYF
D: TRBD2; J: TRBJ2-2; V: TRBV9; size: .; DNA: TGTGCCAGCAGCCCTCCGGGACTAGGGTGGACCGGGGAGCTGTTTTTT; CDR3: CASSPPGLGWTGELFF
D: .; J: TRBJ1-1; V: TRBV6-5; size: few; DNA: TGTGCCAGCAGTTACGGGGGGATGAACACTGAAGCTTTCTTT; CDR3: CASSYGGMNTEAFF
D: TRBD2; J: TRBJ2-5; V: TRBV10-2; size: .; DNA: TGCGCCAGCAGTCCTCTAGCGGGGGGCCAAGAGACCCAGTACTTC; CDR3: CASSPLAGGQETQYF
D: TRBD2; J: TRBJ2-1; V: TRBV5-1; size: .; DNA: TGCGCCAGCAGCTTGGCGGCAGCGGGGCTCAATGAGCAGTTCTTC; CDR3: CASSLAAAGLNEQFF
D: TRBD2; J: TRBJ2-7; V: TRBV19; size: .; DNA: TGTGCCAGTAGTATGGTGTCTAGCGGAGTCTACGAGCAGTACTTC; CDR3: CASSMVSSGVYEQYF
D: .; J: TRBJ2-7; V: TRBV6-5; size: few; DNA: TGTGCCAGCAGACAGGGGGGGGGCTACGAGCAGTACTTC; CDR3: CASRQGGGYEQYF
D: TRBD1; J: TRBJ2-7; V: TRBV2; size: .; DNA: TGTGCCAGCAGCGGGGACAGGGGCTACGAGCAGTACTTC; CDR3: CASSGDRGYEQYF
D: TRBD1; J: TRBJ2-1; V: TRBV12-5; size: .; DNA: TGTGCTAGTGGGTCAGGACAGGGGTACAATGAGCAGTTCTTC; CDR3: CASGSGQGYNEQFF
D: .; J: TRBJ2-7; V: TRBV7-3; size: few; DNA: TGTGCCAGCAGCCCTGACACCAACTCCTACGAGCAGTACTTC; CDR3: CASSPDTNSYEQYF
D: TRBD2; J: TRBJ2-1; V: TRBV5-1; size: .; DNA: TGCGCCAGCAGCTTGGAGGGGTCTAGCGGCTACAATGAGCAGTTCTTC; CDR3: CASSLEGSSGYNEQFF
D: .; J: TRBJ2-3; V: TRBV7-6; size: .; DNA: TGTGCCAGCAGCTCCCCCGCTCCATTAGGCGGGATGAGGAGGGCTACGCAGTATTTT; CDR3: CASSSPAPLGGMRRATQYF
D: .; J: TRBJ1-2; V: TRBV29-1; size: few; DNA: TGCAGCGCTCCCCGCACAGGGTCTGAGGGCTACACCTTC; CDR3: CSAPRTGSEGYTF
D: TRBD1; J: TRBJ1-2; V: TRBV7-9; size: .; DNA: TGTGCCACCGACAGGGAGGCTAACTATGGCTACACCTTC; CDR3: CATDREANYGYTF
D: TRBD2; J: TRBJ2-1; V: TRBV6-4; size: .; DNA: TGTGCCAGCGAACAGCTAGCGGGGCGATACAATGAGCAGTTCTTC; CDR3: CASEQLAGRYNEQFF
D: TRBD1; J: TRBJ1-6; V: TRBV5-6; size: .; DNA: TGTGCCAGCAGCTCGAACCCGGGACAGGGGAGTTCACCCCTCCACTTT; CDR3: CASSSNPGQGSSPLHF
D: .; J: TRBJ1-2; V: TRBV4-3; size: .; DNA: TGCGCCAGCAGCCCCGGGGGGGTTAGCTATGGCTACACCTTC; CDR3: CASSPGGVSYGYTF
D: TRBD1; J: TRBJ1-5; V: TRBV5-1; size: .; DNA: TGCGCCAGCAGCATAGAGGGGGCTCAGCCCCAGCATTTT; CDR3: CASSIEGAQPQHF
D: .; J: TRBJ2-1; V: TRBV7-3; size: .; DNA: TGTGCCAGCAGCTTAAGGGCGAGCAATGAGCAGTTCTTC; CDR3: CASSLRASNEQFF
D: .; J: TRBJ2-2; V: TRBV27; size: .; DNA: TGTGCCAGCAGTTCCCCCTCCGGGGAGCTGTTTTTT; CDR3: CASSSPSGELFF
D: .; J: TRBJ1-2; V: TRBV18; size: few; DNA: TGTGCCAGCTCACCTCGACAAGCAAACTATGGCTACACCTTC; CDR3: CASSPRQANYGYTF
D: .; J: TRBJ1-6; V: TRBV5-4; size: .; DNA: TGTGCCAGCAGCTCCGGGAGGCAGACCCATAATTCACCCCTCCACTTT; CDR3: CASSSGRQTHNSPLHF
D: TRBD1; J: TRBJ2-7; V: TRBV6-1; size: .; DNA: TGTGCCAGCAGTGAATCGACAGGGTTCTACGAGCAGTACTTC; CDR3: CASSESTGFYEQYF
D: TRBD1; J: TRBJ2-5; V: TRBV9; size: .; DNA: TGTGCCAGCAGCGTATTGGGGAACAGGGGGCCACAGGAGACCCAGTACTTC; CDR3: CASSVLGNRGPQETQYF
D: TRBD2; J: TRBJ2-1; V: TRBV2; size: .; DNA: TGTGCCAGCAGACCCGGGACTAGCGGTTACCGTGAGCAGTTCTTC; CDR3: CASRPGTSGYREQFF
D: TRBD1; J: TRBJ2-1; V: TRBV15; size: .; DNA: TGTGCCAACCGACAGGGCGGTTACAATGAGCAGTTCTTC; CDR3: CANRQGGYNEQFF
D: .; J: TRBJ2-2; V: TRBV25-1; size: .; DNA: TGTGCCAGCAGTGATGGGCCCTCCGGTTTGGAAACCGGGGAGCTGTTTTTT; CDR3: CASSDGPSGLETGELFF
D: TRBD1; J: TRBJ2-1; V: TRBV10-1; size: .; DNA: TGCGCCAGCAGGAACAGGGGAGAGGGCGATGAGCAGTTCTTC; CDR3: CASRNRGEGDEQFF
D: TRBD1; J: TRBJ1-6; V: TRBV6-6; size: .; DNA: TGTGCCAGCAGCCATGACGACAGGGAAGGGTCACCCCTCCACTTT; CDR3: CASSHDDREGSPLHF
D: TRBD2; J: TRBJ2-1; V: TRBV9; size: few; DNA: TGTGCCAGCAGCACAAATAGCGGGAGCTCCTACAATGAGCAGTTCTTC; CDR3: CASSTNSGSSYNEQFF